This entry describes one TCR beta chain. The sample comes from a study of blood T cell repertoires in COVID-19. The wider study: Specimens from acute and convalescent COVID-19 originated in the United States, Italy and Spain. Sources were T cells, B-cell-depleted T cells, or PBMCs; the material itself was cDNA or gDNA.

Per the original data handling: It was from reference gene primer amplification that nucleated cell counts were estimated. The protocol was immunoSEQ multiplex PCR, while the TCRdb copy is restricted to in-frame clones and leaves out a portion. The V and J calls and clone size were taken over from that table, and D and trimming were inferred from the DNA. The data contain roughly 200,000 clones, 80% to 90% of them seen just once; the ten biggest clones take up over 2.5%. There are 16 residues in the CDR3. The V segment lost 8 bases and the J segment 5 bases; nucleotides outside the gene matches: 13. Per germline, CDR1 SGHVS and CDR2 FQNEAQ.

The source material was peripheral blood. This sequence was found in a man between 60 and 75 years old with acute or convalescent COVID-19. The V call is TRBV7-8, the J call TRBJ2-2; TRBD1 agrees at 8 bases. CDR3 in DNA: TGTGCCAGCCACCCTTCGACAGGGGTATGGACCGGGGAGCTGTTTTTT. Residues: CASHPSTGVWTGELFF.